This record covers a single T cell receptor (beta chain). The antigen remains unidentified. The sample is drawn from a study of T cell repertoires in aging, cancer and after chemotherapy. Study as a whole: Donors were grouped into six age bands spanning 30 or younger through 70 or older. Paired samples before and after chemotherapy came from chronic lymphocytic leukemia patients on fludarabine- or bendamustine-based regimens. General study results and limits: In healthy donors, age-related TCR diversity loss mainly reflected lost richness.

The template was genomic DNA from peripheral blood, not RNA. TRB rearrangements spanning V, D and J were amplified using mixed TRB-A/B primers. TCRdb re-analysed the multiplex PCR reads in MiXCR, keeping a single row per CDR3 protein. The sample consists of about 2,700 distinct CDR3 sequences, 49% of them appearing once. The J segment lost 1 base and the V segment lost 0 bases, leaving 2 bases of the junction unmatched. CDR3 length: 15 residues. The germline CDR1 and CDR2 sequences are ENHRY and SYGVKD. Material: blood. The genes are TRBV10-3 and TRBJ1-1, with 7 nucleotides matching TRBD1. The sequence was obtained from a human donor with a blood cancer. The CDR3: CAISESRQGNTEAFF. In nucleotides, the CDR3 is TGTGCCATCAGTGAGTCCCGACAGGGGAACACTGAAGCTTTCTTT.